This TCR beta chain was sequenced in a study of T cells in Graves' hyperthyroidism and ophthalmopathy. The study, taken as a whole, reports: It was a median roughly 6.5 months before onset that the model predicted ophthalmopathy.

RNA transcripts served as the template for amplifying TCR beta CDR3 regions. TCR CDR3 underwent first-round RT-PCR with the HTBI primer set. Using its own MiXCR run on the multiplex PCR reads, TCRdb lists one record per CDR3 protein. The table shows approximately 640,000 distinct CDR3 sequences, with roughly a sixth occurring only once. Germline CDR1 is SGHVS and CDR2 is FNYEAQ. Trimming removed 1 base from V and 4 bases from J, with 17 bases in between. The CDR3 covers 17 residues. Every diagnosis used clinical symptoms, serum thyroxine and TRAb, thyroid ultrasound and orbital computed tomography. Fresh 10 ml peripheral blood yielded PBMCs. This clonotype occurred many times. Its antigen remains unknown.

The chain joins TRBV7-6 to TRBJ2-1, with TRBD1 as a possible D gene (5 bases). The receptor comes from a man aged 45-65 years with Graves' hyperthyroidism. Sequenced sample: blood. The CDR3 loop reads CASSLEYRLGVYNEQFF. In DNA form, the CDR3 reads TGTGCCAGCAGCTTAGAGTATAGGCTAGGGGTATACAATGAGCAGTTCTTC.